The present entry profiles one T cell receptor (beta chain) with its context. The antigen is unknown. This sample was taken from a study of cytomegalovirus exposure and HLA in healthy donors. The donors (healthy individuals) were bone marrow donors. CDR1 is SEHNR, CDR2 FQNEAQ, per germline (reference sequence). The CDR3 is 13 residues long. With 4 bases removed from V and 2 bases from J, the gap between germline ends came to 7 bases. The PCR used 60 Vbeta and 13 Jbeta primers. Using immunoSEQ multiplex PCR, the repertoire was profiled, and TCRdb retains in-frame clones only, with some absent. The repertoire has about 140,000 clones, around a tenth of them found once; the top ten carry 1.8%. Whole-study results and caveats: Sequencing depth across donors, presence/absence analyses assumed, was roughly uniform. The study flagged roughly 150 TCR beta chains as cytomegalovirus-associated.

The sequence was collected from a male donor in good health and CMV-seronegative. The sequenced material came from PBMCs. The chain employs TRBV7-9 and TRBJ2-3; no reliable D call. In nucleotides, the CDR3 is TGTGCCAGCAGCTCCCCAGACACAGATACGCAGTATTTT. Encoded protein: CASSSPDTDTQYF.